One sample yielded the 10 T cell receptor beta chains listed below, sequenced in a study of CD8 T cells in ankylosing spondylitis. TCRdb analysed the 5' RACE reads with MiXCR anew, one entry per CDR3 protein. The sample has about 360,000 distinct CDR3 sequences; more than 20% are singletons. The sample was blood, either unsorted or a sorted T cell fraction (not recorded which). The receptors stem from a male donor with ankylosing spondylitis or in good health (not recorded which).

The chain combines TRBV20-1 with TRBJ2-3; TRBD2 is a possible D gene (5 bases). The CDR3 consists of 16 residues. With 0 bases removed from V and 2 bases from J, the gap between germline ends came to 15 bases. Germline lookup yields CDR1 DFQATT and CDR2 SNEGSKA (reference sequence). The CDR3 coding sequence is TGCAGTGCTAGAGAGGAGGCGCAGGCTTACACAGATACGCAGTATTTT. This encodes CSAREEAQAYTDTQYF.

V gene TRBV12-3 or TRBV12-4 combines with J gene TRBJ2-7; 7 bases map to TRBD2. Unmatched junction bases numbered 12, after V lost 4 bases and J lost 12 bases. The CDR3 has 13 residues. The CDR3 reads CASSSGTISSRYF. CDR3 DNA: TGTGCCAGCAGTTCCGGGACTATCTCCTCCCGGTACTTC.

The chain couples TRBV29-1 to TRBJ2-7; 9 positions agree with TRBD2. The length of the CDR3 is 12 residues. The germline CDR1 and CDR2 sequences are SQVTM and ANQGSEA. With V trimmed by 5 bases and J by 2 bases, 1 base remained unmatched. CDR3 DNA: TGCAGCGTTCTAGCGGGGCCCTACGAGCAGTACTTC. Its protein product is CSVLAGPYEQYF.

V usage is TRBV12-3 or TRBV12-4 and J usage is TRBJ2-7; TRBD1 agrees at 8 bases. The CDR3 runs to 13 residues. With 5 bases clipped from V and 5 bases from J, the junction kept 5 bases outside the gene matches. CDR3 sequence reads: CASSTGQGHEQYF. The CDR3, as DNA: TGTGCCAGCAGTACAGGACAGGGCCACGAGCAGTACTTC.

A few counts support this clonotype. The chain joins TRBV12-3 or TRBV12-4 to TRBJ2-3, with D unclear. The V gene lost 11 bases and the J gene lost 6 bases, with 15 bases spanning the gap. CDR3 size: 12 residues. The CDR3 reads CAGALRPDTQYF. In DNA form, the CDR3 reads TGTGCCGGTGCCCTCCGCCCCGATACGCAGTATTTT.

This clonotype turned up a few times. The genes are TRBV7-2 and TRBJ2-5; no clear D. The germline V and J ends were trimmed by 1 base and 4 bases, with 10 bases remaining between them. This CDR3 contains 14 residues. The germline V gene encodes CDR1 SGHTA and CDR2 FQGNSA. In DNA, the CDR3 is TGTGCCAGCAGCTTAGGGGGATGGAGAGAGACCCAGTACTTC. Translated: CASSLGGWRETQYF.

This clonotype was picked up a small number of times. The genes are TRBV7-9 and TRBJ2-2; D is ambiguous. V was trimmed by 5 bases and J by 0 bases, leaving 7 bases between them. The CDR3 loop spans 14 amino acids. The germline CDR1 and CDR2 sequences are SEHNR and FQNEAQ (reference sequence). Here the CDR3 DNA reads TGTGCCAGCAGCCTAACAACGAACACCGGGGAGCTGTTTTTT. Residues: CASSLTTNTGELFF.

This clonotype was detected only a few times. The rearrangement joins TRBV6-1 to TRBJ2-3; D might be TRBD2 (6 bases). The V and J ends lost 9 bases and 2 bases respectively, with 18 bases between them. CDR3 length: 15 residues. Germline V gene sequence: CDR1 MNHNS, CDR2 SASEGT. Here the CDR3 DNA reads TGTGCCAGTTCGTTCCCGGCGGGGAACACAGATACGCAGTATTTT. Translating it yields CASSFPAGNTDTQYF.

In this sample, this clonotype turned up a few times. V gene TRBV7-9 combines with J gene TRBJ2-7; D is undetermined. The CDR3 loop spans 13 amino acids. The V and J ends lost 0 bases and 2 bases respectively, with 5 bases between them. Germline V gene lookup returns CDR1 SEHNR and CDR2 FQNEAQ (reference sequence). The CDR3 coding sequence is TGTGCCAGCAGCTTAGCAAACGCCTACGAGCAGTACTTC. Translation gives CASSLANAYEQYF.

This clonotype occurred once. The chain couples TRBV7-9 to TRBJ2-7; TRBD2 aligns across 8 bases. The CDR3 extends over 16 amino acids. Germline V gene sequence: CDR1 SEHNR, CDR2 FQNEAQ (reference sequence). With 1 base clipped from V and 3 bases from J, the junction kept 8 bases outside the gene matches. The CDR3 nucleotides read TGTGCCAGCAGCTTAGTGGCGGGGGGCGCCATCTACGAGCAGTACTTC. Protein: CASSLVAGGAIYEQYF. The full variable domain, completed using reference TRBV7-9 and TRBJ2-7, is DTGVSQNPRHKITKRGQNVTFRCDPISEHNRLYWYRQTLGQGPEFLTYFQNEAQLEKSRLLSDRFSAERPKGSFSTLEIQRTEQGDSAMYLCASSLVAGGAIYEQYFGPGTRLTVT.